The rows below give T cell receptor beta chains drawn from one sample of a study of shared clonotypes between healthy human individuals. Here immunoSEQ multiplex PCR was the method, and the copy in TCRdb shows in-frame clones only, minus some. The sample records 600,000 to 800,000 clones, 72% being singletons. The specimen sequenced was memory CD4+ T cells sorted from blood. These receptors were obtained from a woman aged 25 to 39 in good health. Both conserved end residues are trimmed from each CDR3.

V gene,CDR3 length,J gene,CDR3 protein
TRBV7-2,10,TRBJ2-3,ASSLYPDTQY
TRBV18,11,TRBJ2-7,ASSRQISYEQY
TRBV7-9,9,TRBJ2-5,ASSPQDRQY
TRBV5-1,12,TRBJ2-7,ASSSGTEVVEQY
TRBV11-2,12,TRBJ2-2,ASSSYRNTGELF
TRBV28,11,TRBJ1-1,ASIKTANTEAF
TRBV6-6,13,TRBJ2-7,ASSYGRSSVYEQY
TRBV28,13,TRBJ1-1,ASSPQTGMNTEAF
TRBV2,13,TRBJ1-6,ASSASQGSNSPLH
TRBV7-9,13,TRBJ1-2,ASSPRTGPGFGYT
TRBV5-6,10,TRBJ2-2,ASSLGVGELF
TRBV7-2,14,TRBJ2-7,ASSLAGNPYYYEQY
TRBV28,12,TRBJ2-5,ASSPPGGGETQY
TRBV21-1,12,TRBJ2-5,ASSNGTEQETQY
TRBV5-1,12,TRBJ2-1,ASSLNPRDNEQF
TRBV7-3,12,TRBJ2-5,ASSPTTGTETQY
TRBV19,11,TRBJ1-1,ASSWSRETEAF
TRBV5-1,13,TRBJ2-1,ASFLDSSSYNEQF
TRBV5-6,9,TRBJ1-4,ASSPQGILF
TRBV5-4,12,TRBJ2-2,ASSHTTGTGELF
TRBV7-9,15,TRBJ2-3,ASSSRAELVPRDTQY
TRBV27,16,TRBJ1-1,ASQKPKREGEWNTEAF
TRBV19,15,TRBJ2-3,ASSSARTSGKQDTQY
TRBV7-9,13,TRBJ2-6,ASRKWTTGANVLT
TRBV7-2,11,TRBJ2-7,ASSGIGRGEQY
TRBV29-1,11,TRBJ1-2,SVLPNEGYGYT
TRBV15,14,TRBJ1-6,ATSIRQVSNNSPLH
TRBV11-2,11,TRBJ2-5,ASSWRLTETQY
TRBV28,13,TRBJ2-7,ASSYQDRVAYEQY
TRBV19,12,TRBJ1-1,ASSKGTGDAEAF
TRBV5-1,13,TRBJ2-5,ASSQSGGLRETQY
TRBV7-3,12,TRBJ2-3,ASRGQGRTDTQY
TRBV7-8,11,TRBJ1-5,ASSWTGDQPQH
TRBV9,12,TRBJ2-7,ASSVRDRAYEQY
TRBV28,13,TRBJ2-1,ASTAGGGTYNEQF
TRBV28,15,TRBJ1-5,ASSLPGGASGNQPQH
TRBV5-4,14,TRBJ2-1,ASSYPDRGSYNEQF
TRBV6-4,13,TRBJ2-1,ASSKLTSGIDEQF
TRBV5-1,12,TRBJ2-1,ASSLGGPYNEQF
TRBV28,14,TRBJ1-1,ASSLRQGAGETEAF
TRBV19,12,TRBJ1-5,ASRLTGEGQPQH
TRBV6-5,13,TRBJ2-7,ASSYSLMTSHEQY
TRBV2,11,TRBJ2-7,ASSRTQTYEQY
TRBV5-1,13,TRBJ2-3,ASSFSGRTSDTQY
TRBV11-2,11,TRBJ2-1,ASSIGTYNEQF
TRBV15,13,TRBJ1-4,ATSRGDAAGEKLF
TRBV5-1,13,TRBJ1-3,ASSLEGNPGNTIY
TRBV5-1,14,TRBJ2-4,ASSLEVGLGLNIQY
TRBV4-1,14,TRBJ2-5,ASSQDKLAGEETQY
TRBV15,13,TRBJ2-4,ATSREQGGADIQY
TRBV18,12,TRBJ2-7,ASSLAGEPYEQY